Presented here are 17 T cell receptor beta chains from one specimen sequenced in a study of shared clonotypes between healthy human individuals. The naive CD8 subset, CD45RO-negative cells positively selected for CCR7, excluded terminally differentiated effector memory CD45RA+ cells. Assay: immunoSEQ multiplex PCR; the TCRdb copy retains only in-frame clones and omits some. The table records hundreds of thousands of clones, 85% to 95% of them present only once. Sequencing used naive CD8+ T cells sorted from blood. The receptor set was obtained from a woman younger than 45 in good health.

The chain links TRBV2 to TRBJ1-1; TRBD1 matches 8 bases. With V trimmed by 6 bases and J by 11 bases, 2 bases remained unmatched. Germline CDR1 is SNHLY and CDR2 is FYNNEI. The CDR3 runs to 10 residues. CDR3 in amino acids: CASRGQAAFF. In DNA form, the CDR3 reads TGTGCCAGCAGGGGACAGGCGGCTTTCTTT.

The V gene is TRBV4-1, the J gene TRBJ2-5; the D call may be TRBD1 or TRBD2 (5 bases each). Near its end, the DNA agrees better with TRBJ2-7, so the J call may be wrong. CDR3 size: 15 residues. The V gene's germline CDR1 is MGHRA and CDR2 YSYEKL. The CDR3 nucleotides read TGCGCCAGCAGCCATTCACGGGACCCCTCCTACGAGCAGTACTTC. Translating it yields CASSHSRDPSYEQYF.

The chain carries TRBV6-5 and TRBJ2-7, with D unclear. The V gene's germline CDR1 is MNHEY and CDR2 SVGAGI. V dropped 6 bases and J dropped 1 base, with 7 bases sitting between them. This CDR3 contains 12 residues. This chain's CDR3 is CASRGISYEQYF. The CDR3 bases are TGTGCCAGCAGGGGGATTTCCTACGAGCAGTACTTC.

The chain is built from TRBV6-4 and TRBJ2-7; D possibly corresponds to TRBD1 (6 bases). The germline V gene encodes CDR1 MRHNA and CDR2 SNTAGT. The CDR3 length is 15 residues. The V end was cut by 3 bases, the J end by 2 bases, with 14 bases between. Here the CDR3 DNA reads TGTGCCAGCAGTGAAGAGCGCGGACAGACCTACGAGCAGTACTTC. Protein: CASSEERGQTYEQYF.

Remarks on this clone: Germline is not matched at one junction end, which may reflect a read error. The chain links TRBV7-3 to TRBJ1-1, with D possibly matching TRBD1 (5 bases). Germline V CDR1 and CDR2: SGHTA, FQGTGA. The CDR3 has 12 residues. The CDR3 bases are TGTGCCAGCAGCTTAAAACTTGACAGCCCCCTCTTT. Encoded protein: CASSLKLDSPLF.

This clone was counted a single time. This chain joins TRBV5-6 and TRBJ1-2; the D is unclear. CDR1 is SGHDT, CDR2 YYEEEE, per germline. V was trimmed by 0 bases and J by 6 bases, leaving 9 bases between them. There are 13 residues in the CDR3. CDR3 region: CASSLGFGDGYTF. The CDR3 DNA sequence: TGTGCCAGCAGCTTGGGGTTCGGGGATGGCTACACCTTC.

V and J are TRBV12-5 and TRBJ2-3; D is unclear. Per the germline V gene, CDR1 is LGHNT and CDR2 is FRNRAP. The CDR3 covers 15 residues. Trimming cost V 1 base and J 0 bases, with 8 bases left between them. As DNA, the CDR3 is TGTGCTAGTGGTTTGGACTTGGCTAGCACAGATACGCAGTATTTT. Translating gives CASGLDLASTDTQYF.

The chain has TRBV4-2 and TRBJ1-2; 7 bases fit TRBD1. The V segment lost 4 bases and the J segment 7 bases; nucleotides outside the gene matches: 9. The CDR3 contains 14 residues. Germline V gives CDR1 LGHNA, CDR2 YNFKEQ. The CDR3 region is CASSPDTGVSGYTF. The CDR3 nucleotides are TGTGCCAGCAGCCCAGATACAGGGGTTAGTGGCTACACCTTC.

Written as DNA, the CDR3 is TGTGCCAGCAGTGAGGGGGTTTACGGGATCTACGAGCAGTACTTC. Translation gives CASSEGVYGIYEQYF. This chain links TRBV27 with TRBJ2-7, with D perhaps matching TRBD1 (6 bases). V lost 5 bases and J 3 bases, leaving 17 bases between the germline ends. This CDR3 region has 15 residues. Germline-derived CDR1 and CDR2 are MNHEY and SMNVEV (reference sequence).

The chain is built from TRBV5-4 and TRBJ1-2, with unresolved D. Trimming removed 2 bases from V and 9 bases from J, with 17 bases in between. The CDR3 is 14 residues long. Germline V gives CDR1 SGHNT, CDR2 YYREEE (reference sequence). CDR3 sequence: CASSFTFRGSSYTF. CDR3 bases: TGTGCCAGCAGCTTCACCTTCCGGGGATCTAGCTACACCTTC.

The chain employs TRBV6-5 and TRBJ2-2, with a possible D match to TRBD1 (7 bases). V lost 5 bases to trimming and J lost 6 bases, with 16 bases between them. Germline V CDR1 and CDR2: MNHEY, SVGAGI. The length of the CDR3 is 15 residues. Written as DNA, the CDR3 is TGTGCCAGCAGTGCGGGACAGTTGTATGCCGGGGAGCTGTTTTTT. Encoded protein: CASSAGQLYAGELFF.

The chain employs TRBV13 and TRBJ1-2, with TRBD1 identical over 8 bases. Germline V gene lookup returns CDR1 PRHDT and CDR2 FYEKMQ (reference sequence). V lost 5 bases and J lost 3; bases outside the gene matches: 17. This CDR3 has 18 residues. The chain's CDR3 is CASSHSDRGPSEDYGYTF. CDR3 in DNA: TGTGCCAGCAGCCACTCTGACAGGGGACCATCAGAAGACTATGGCTACACCTTC.

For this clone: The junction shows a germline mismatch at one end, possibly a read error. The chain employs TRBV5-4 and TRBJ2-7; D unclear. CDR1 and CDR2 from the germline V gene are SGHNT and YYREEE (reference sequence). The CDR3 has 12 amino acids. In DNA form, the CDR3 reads TGTGCCAGCAGCTTGGAGTCGCTGAATCGGGCTTTC. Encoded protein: CASSLESLNRAF.

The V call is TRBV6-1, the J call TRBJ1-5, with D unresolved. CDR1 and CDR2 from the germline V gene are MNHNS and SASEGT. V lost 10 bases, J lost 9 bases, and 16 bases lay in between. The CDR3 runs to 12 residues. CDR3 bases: TGTGCCACTTCAGGCACCGCTCCGCCCCAGCATTTT. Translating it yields CATSGTAPPQHF.

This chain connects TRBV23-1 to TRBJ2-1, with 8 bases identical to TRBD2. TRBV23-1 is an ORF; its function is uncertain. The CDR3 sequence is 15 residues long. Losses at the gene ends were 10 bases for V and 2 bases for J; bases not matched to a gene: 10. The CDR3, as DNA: TGCGCCACCTGTTTAGCGGGAACAACCTACAATGAGCAGTTCTTC. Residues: CATCLAGTTYNEQFF.

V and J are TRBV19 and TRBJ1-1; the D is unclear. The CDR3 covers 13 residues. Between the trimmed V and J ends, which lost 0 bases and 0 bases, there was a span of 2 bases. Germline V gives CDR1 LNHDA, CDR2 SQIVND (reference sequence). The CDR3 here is CASSIDLNTEAFF. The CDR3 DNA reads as TGTGCCAGTAGTATAGATCTGAACACTGAAGCTTTCTTT.

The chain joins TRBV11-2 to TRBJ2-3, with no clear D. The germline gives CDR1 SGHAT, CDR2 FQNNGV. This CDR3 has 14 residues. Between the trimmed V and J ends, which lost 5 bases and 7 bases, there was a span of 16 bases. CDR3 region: CASSPKLARHTQYF. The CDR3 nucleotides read TGTGCCAGCAGCCCTAAATTGGCTAGACATACGCAGTATTTT.